A single sample gave rise to the 9 T cell receptor beta chains below, sequenced in a study of cytomegalovirus exposure and HLA in healthy donors. A multiplex PCR was run with 60 Vbeta primers and 13 Jbeta primers. The data were produced by immunoSEQ multiplex PCR, yet TCRdb's version contains in-frame clones alone and is incomplete. The sample shows some 150,000 clones, about four fifths of them seen only once. The sample taken for sequencing was PBMCs. These receptors all stem from a man between 45 and 60 years old in good health and CMV-seropositive.

V and J are TRBV9 and TRBJ1-1; 8 positions match TRBD1. The germline V gene has CDR1 SGDLS and CDR2 YYNGEE. Germline trimming cut 0 bases from V and 7 bases from J; bases unmatched to any gene: 2. This CDR3 comprises 13 residues. The CDR3 here is CASSVEGQGEAFF. CDR3 coding DNA: TGTGCCAGCAGCGTAGAAGGACAGGGTGAAGCTTTCTTT. The complete variable domain, with remaining parts taken from reference TRBV9 and TRBJ1-1, reads DSGVTQTPKHLITATGQRVTLRCSPRSGDLSVYWYQQSLDQGLQFLIQYYNGEERAKGNILERFSAQQFPDLHSELNLSSLELGDSALYFCASSVEGQGEAFFGQGTRLTVV.

The chain carries TRBV28 and TRBJ2-7, with 9 bases aligning to TRBD2. Germline V gene data show CDR1 as MDHEN and CDR2 as SYDVKM. The CDR3 totals 13 residues. V shed 6 bases and J 1 base; nucleotides not matched to a gene: 1. The chain's CDR3 is CASRTSGSYEQYF. The CDR3 DNA reads as TGTGCCAGCAGGACTAGCGGTTCCTACGAGCAGTACTTC.

About this clone: The junction shows a germline mismatch at one end, possibly a read error. This sequence joins TRBV7-9 and TRBJ1-1, with unresolved D. The CDR3 has 13 residues. Germline CDR1 reads SEHNR; CDR2 reads FQNEAQ (reference sequence). The CDR3 loop is CSSSFRGGTEAFF. The CDR3 DNA sequence: TGTTCCAGCAGCTTCCGGGGAGGTACTGAAGCTTTCTTT.

This chain connects TRBV6-6 to TRBJ1-5, with D uncertain. The ends were cut back, 7 bases at V and 7 bases at J, with 11 bases in the middle. The CDR3 is 12 residues long. Germline V gives CDR1 MNHNY, CDR2 SVGAGI (reference sequence). CDR3 sequence reads: CASTILEQPQHF. For the CDR3, the DNA is TGTGCCAGCACCATTCTTGAGCAGCCCCAGCATTTT.

This chain connects TRBV6-1 to TRBJ1-1; TRBD1 aligns across 7 bases. The CDR3 runs 13 residues. Germline V CDR1 and CDR2: MNHNS, SASEGT. Germline trimming cut 8 bases from V and 1 base from J; bases unmatched to any gene: 4. The CDR3 loop reads CASGDRANTEAFF. In DNA form, the CDR3 reads TGTGCCAGCGGCGACAGGGCGAACACTGAAGCTTTCTTT.

The chain carries TRBV9 and TRBJ1-1, with TRBD1 identical over 7 bases. Germline-derived CDR1 and CDR2 are SGDLS and YYNGEE. Trimming took 2 bases from V and 3 from J; bases not matched to a gene: 4. The CDR3 spans 14 residues. CDR3 in DNA: TGTGCCAGCAGCGTTGGGACAGTTTACACTGAAGCTTTCTTT. Translating gives CASSVGTVYTEAFF.

The genes are TRBV7-9 and TRBJ1-5; 8 bases are a match to TRBD1. V gave up 6 bases and J gave up 0 bases; unmatched junction bases: 13. CDR1 SEHNR and CDR2 FQNEAQ come from the germline V gene (reference sequence). This CDR3 is 18 amino acids long. The CDR3 loop reads CASRPRPGQENSNQPQHF. The DNA of the CDR3 is TGTGCCAGCAGACCCAGGCCGGGACAGGAGAATAGCAATCAGCCCCAGCATTTT.

With respect to this clone: This CDR3 is also generated by other DNA sequences in the sample. This sequence joins TRBV19 and TRBJ2-7; 7 nucleotides align to TRBD2. Germline V gives CDR1 LNHDA, CDR2 SQIVND (reference sequence). The CDR3 runs to 16 residues. The ends lost 1 base at V and 2 bases at J; junction bases unmatched: 8. CDR3 DNA sequence: TGTGCCAGTAGTATAGGATCGGCGGGAGCACCCTACGAGCAGTACTTC. Residues: CASSIGSAGAPYEQYF. Combining the CDR3 with reference TRBV19 and TRBJ2-7 gives the whole variable domain DGGITQSPKYLFRKEGQNVTLSCEQNLNHDAMYWYRQDPGQGLRLIYYSQIVNDFQKGDIAEGYSVSREKKESFPLTVTSAQKNPTAFYLCASSIGSAGAPYEQYFGPGTRLTVT.

The CDR3 loop reads CASSRTSGYQETQYF. The CDR3 DNA follows: TGTGCCAGCAGCCGGACTAGCGGATACCAAGAGACCCAGTACTTC. This chain uses TRBV7-2 with TRBJ2-5; 10 nucleotides match TRBD2. The CDR3 has 15 amino acids. V trimming: 5 bases; J trimming: 0 bases; junction bases outside the gene matches: 3. CDR1 and CDR2 from the germline V gene are SGHTA and FQGNSA.